Sequencing of this T cell receptor (beta chain) was carried out in a study of OX40 agonist ivuxolimab in advanced cancers. About the study: Past anti-PD-1, anti-PD-L1 or anti-CTLA-4 therapy was accepted, and 40% had received some. Three partial responders included one hepatocellular carcinoma patient and two cutaneous melanoma patients.

The data were produced by immunoSEQ multiplex PCR, yet TCRdb's version contains in-frame clones alone and is incomplete. The table records 76,000 or so clones, 70% to 90% of them present only once. V was shortened by 2 bases and J by 0 bases, with 9 bases between the two germline ends. Looked up from germline, CDR1 is SGHNT and CDR2 is YENEEA. The CDR3 contains 15 residues. The sample consisted of CD4+ or CD8+ T cells sorted from blood, taken in a trial of the OX40 agonist ivuxolimab. This chain connects TRBV11-3 to TRBJ2-3, with D perhaps being TRBD1 or TRBD2 (5 bases each). This TCR was recovered from an adult with an advanced solid tumor such as melanoma, head and neck, liver or kidney cancer. CDR3 nucleotides: TGTGCCAGCAGCTTATCGGGGCCTAGCACAGATACGCAGTATTTT. This codes for CASSLSGPSTDTQYF. Complete variable domain (other parts from reference TRBV11-3 and TRBJ2-3): EAGVVQSPRYKIIEKKQPVAFWCNPISGHNTLYWYLQNLGQGPELLIRYENEEAVDDSQLPKDRFSAERLKGVDSTLKIQPAELGDSAVYLCASSLSGPSTDTQYFGPGTRLTVL.